This entry lists 27 T cell receptor beta chains sequenced from one sample in a study of cytomegalovirus exposure and HLA in healthy donors. It was with 60 Vbeta and 13 Jbeta primers that the PCR ran. TCRdb's copy holds only in-frame clones and misses some; the assay was immunoSEQ multiplex PCR. The table includes roughly 120,000 clones, less than 85% detected once. The sample was PBMCs. These receptors all stem from a woman aged 40 to 50 in good health and CMV-seropositive.

The chain uses TRBV2 and TRBJ2-1; TRBD1 aligns across 7 bases. V dropped 6 bases and J dropped 6; count of bases not matched to a gene: 5. The CDR3 is made up of 13 amino acids. Germline lookup yields CDR1 SNHLY and CDR2 FYNNEI. Here the CDR3 DNA reads TGTGCCAGCAGGACAGGGTGGGGCAATGAGCAGTTCTTC. It codes for CASRTGWGNEQFF.

This clone has a single count. V usage is TRBV4-1 and J usage is TRBJ1-5, with TRBD1 matching 8 bases. This CDR3 contains 17 residues. From germline, CDR1 is MGHRA and CDR2 YSYEKL. V lost 5 bases and J lost 2; bases outside the gene matches: 11. CDR3 amino acids: CASSTTGAELGNQPQHF. In nucleotides, the CDR3 is TGCGCCAGCAGCACGACAGGGGCGGAATTAGGCAATCAGCCCCAGCATTTT.

The V and J genes are TRBV28 and TRBJ2-1; perhaps TRBD2 as D (6 bases). Trimming stripped 5 bases from V and 1 base from J, with 15 bases between. CDR1 MDHEN and CDR2 SYDVKM come from the germline V gene. CDR3 length: 16 amino acids. Written as DNA, the CDR3 is TGTGCCAGCAGTAGGTCTGGTAGCGGTTCCTACAATGAGCAGTTCTTC. Translation gives CASSRSGSGSYNEQFF.

CDR3 sequence (DNA): TGTGCCAGCCACGACGGGGGAGGTTCTGAAGCTTTCTTT. It codes for CASHDGGGSEAFF. This chain connects TRBV2 to TRBJ1-1, with TRBD1 as a possible D gene (5 bases). Germline V CDR1 and CDR2: SNHLY, FYNNEI. The length of the CDR3 is 13 residues. V was cut by 8 bases and J by 6 bases, with 16 bases left in between.

The V call is TRBV11-2, the J call TRBJ1-1, with 9 nucleotides matching TRBD1. V was clipped by 4 bases and J by 4 bases; unmatched bases: 4. Germline lookup yields CDR1 SGHAT and CDR2 FQNNGV. This CDR3 region has 14 residues. The CDR3 coding sequence is TGTGCCAGCAGCTCCGGGACAGGGTTCACTGAAGCTTTCTTT. Encoded protein: CASSSGTGFTEAFF.

The rearrangement uses TRBV10-3 and TRBJ1-2; D gene unclear. Per germline, CDR1 ENHRY and CDR2 SYGVKD. Trimming pared 1 base from V and 3 bases from J, leaving 3 bases between. This CDR3 is 12 amino acids long. The CDR3 region is CAISEFDYGYTF. Written as DNA, the CDR3 is TGTGCCATCAGTGAGTTCGACTATGGCTACACCTTC.

CDR3 DNA: TGTGCCAGTAGTAACTCCGGGCCCGGGGTCGGGGAGCTGTTTTTT. This codes for CASSNSGPGVGELFF. The rearrangement uses TRBV19 and TRBJ2-2, with D perhaps TRBD2 (5 bases). The CDR3 consists of 15 residues. CDR1 and CDR2 (germline): LNHDA, SQIVND (reference sequence). Trimming cost V 4 bases and J 7 bases, with 16 bases left between them. The full variable domain, its missing parts supplied by reference TRBV19 and TRBJ2-2, is DGGITQSPKYLFRKEGQNVTLSCEQNLNHDAMYWYRQDPGQGLRLIYYSQIVNDFQKGDIAEGYSVSREKKESFPLTVTSAQKNPTAFYLCASSNSGPGVGELFFGEGSRLTVL.

In the case of this clone: The sample holds other DNA sequences that translate to the same CDR3. The chain employs TRBV15 and TRBJ2-7, with TRBD2 matching 13 bases. In germline, CDR1 is LNHNV, CDR2 YYDKDF (reference sequence). Trimming cost V 0 bases and J 2 bases; bases outside gene matches: 16. CDR3 length: 21 residues. This CDR3 is CATSRERWTSGSFGRTYEQYF. CDR3 coding DNA: TGTGCCACCAGCAGAGAGCGATGGACTAGCGGGAGTTTTGGCCGTACCTACGAGCAGTACTTC.

This clone was seen a single time. V gene TRBV19 combines with J gene TRBJ1-1; 8 positions match TRBD1. CDR1 and CDR2 from the germline V gene are LNHDA and SQIVND (reference sequence). The CDR3 extends over 15 amino acids. CDR3 sequence: CAASGQDALNTEAFF. The CDR3 bases are TGTGCAGCCTCGGGACAGGACGCCTTAAACACTGAAGCTTTCTTT.

The chain recombines TRBV5-1 with TRBJ2-7; 7 nucleotides align to TRBD2. This CDR3 comprises 16 residues. CDR1 is SGHRS and CDR2 is YFSETQ in the germline V gene. V shed 0 bases and J 3 bases; nucleotides not matched to a gene: 9. CDR3 DNA sequence: TGCGCCAGCAGCTTGGTTTCGCCTAGCGGTAGCTACGAGCAGTACTTC. Translated, it gives CASSLVSPSGSYEQYF. The complete variable domain, with remaining parts taken from reference TRBV5-1 and TRBJ2-7, reads KAGVTQTPRYLIKTRGQQVTLSCSPISGHRSVSWYQQTPGQGLQFLFEYFSETQRNKGNFPGRFSGRQFSNSRSEMNVSTLELGDSALYLCASSLVSPSGSYEQYFGPGTRLTVT.

This chain links TRBV27 with TRBJ2-3, with 7 positions matching TRBD1. After removal of 5 bases from V and 6 bases from J, the junction contained 2 bases not matched to a gene. CDR3 length: 12 amino acids. The V gene's germline CDR1 is MNHEY and CDR2 SMNVEV (reference sequence). In DNA, the CDR3 is TGTGCCAGCAGTCTCAGGGGGGATACGCAGTATTTT. Translating it yields CASSLRGDTQYF.

The CDR3 DNA reads as TGTGCCAGTAGCAGGGCAGGGGATGGGACTGAAGCTTTCTTT. Its protein product is CASSRAGDGTEAFF. V usage is TRBV19 and J usage is TRBJ1-1, with TRBD1 as a possible D gene (6 bases). This CDR3 contains 14 residues. V was cut by 6 bases and J by 5 bases, with 16 bases left in between. Per germline, CDR1 LNHDA and CDR2 SQIVND (reference sequence).

J is TRBJ2-1 and V is TRBV4-3; TRBD1 agrees at 7 bases. The germline gives CDR1 LGHNA, CDR2 YSLEER. This CDR3 is built from 16 residues. Trimming cost V 4 bases and J 4 bases; bases outside gene matches: 10. The CDR3 DNA sequence: TGCGCCAGCAGCCGAAACCGGGACAGATCATACAATGAGCAGTTCTTC. The encoded protein is CASSRNRDRSYNEQFF.

The V and J genes are TRBV6-6 and TRBJ1-5; D is perhaps TRBD1 (5 bases). CDR3 length: 14 residues. Germline V gene sequence: CDR1 MNHNY, CDR2 SVGAGI (reference sequence). The V end lost 6 bases, the J end lost 4 bases, and 13 bases lay between the germline ends. The CDR3 region has the DNA TGTGCCAGCAGGGGGAAGGGGAAAAATCAGCCCCAGCATTTT. This encodes CASRGKGKNQPQHF.

The chain couples TRBV7-8 to TRBJ2-5; 8 bases agree with TRBD2. Germline values: CDR1 SGHVS, CDR2 FQNEAQ. This CDR3 has 15 residues. V lost 0 bases to trimming and J lost 11 bases; unmatched junction nucleotides: 11. CDR3 sequence reads: CASSLARGPGGEQYF. The CDR3, as DNA: TGTGCCAGCAGCTTAGCGCGGGGCCCGGGGGGGGAGCAGTACTTC.

CDR3 in amino acids: CASSPEGVSRPLHF. CDR3 nucleotide sequence: TGTGCCAGCAGCCCCGAAGGGGTTTCTAGGCCCCTCCACTTT. J is TRBJ1-6 and V is TRBV11-2, with D maybe TRBD1 (5 bases). V lost 5 bases to trimming and J lost 13 bases, with 18 bases between them. CDR1 and CDR2 from the germline V gene are SGHAT and FQNNGV. This CDR3 has 14 residues. The full variable domain, its missing parts supplied by reference TRBV11-2 and TRBJ1-6, is EAGVAQSPRYKIIEKRQSVAFWCNPISGHATLYWYQQILGQGPKLLIQFQNNGVVDDSQLPKDRFSAERLKGVDSTLKIQPAKLEDSAVYLCASSPEGVSRPLHFGNGTRLTVT.

The rearrangement uses TRBV27 and TRBJ1-2; D gene unclear. There are 14 residues in the CDR3. Germline CDR1 reads MNHEY; CDR2 reads SMNVEV (reference sequence). V dropped 4 bases and J dropped 2 bases, with 11 bases sitting between them. CDR3 DNA sequence: TGTGCCAGCAGTTATCGGGGTAGGAACTATGGCTACACCTTC. Its protein product is CASSYRGRNYGYTF.

This clone appeared once. The rearrangement joins TRBV9 to TRBJ1-6; 9 bases fit TRBD1. The trim removed 3 bases at V and 7 bases at J, leaving 8 bases unmatched. The CDR3 spans 16 residues. Germline CDR1 is SGDLS and CDR2 is YYNGEE. CDR3 bases: TGTGCCAGCAGCGGGGGAGAGGGACAGGGAAATTCACCCCTCCACTTT. Encoded protein: CASSGGEGQGNSPLHF.

The chain employs TRBV30 and TRBJ1-2; 8 nucleotides line up with TRBD1. CDR1 is GTSNPN, CDR2 SVGIG, per germline (reference sequence). CDR3 length equals 14 residues. Trimming removed 5 bases from V and 4 bases from J; junction bases left unmatched: 9. The CDR3 DNA reads as TGTGCCTGGGGACAGGGTGTCCAAATCTATGGCTACACCTTC. Residues: CAWGQGVQIYGYTF. Full variable domain (rest looked up from reference TRBV30 and TRBJ1-2): SQTIHQWPATLVQPVGSPLSLECTVEGTSNPNLYWYRQAAGRGLQLLFYSVGIGQISSEVPQNLSASRPQDRQFILSSKKLLLSDSGFYLCAWGQGVQIYGYTFGSGTRLTVV.

The chain uses TRBV10-2 and TRBJ2-5, with D possibly being TRBD2 (5 bases). This CDR3 comprises 15 residues. V gave up 3 bases and J gave up 4 bases, with 15 bases separating them. Germline CDR1 reads WSHSY; CDR2 reads SAAADI. CDR3 protein: CASSDLKRVRETQYF. The CDR3 bases are TGCGCCAGCAGTGACTTAAAGAGGGTTCGAGAGACCCAGTACTTC.

This chain links TRBV10-3 with TRBJ1-5; D might be TRBD1 (5 bases). Germline CDR1 ENHRY, CDR2 SYGVKD. The CDR3 loop spans 14 amino acids. V was trimmed by 4 bases and J by 4 bases, leaving 11 bases between them. The CDR3 coding sequence is TGTGCCATCAGTGGGGGGAGGGAAAATCAGCCCCAGCATTTT. This translates into CAISGGRENQPQHF.

This rearrangement joins TRBV18 to TRBJ2-7; D call uncertain. The V gene lost 2 bases and the J gene lost 6 bases, with 8 bases spanning the gap. Germline V lookup: CDR1 KGHSH, CDR2 LQKENI. The length of the CDR3 is 12 residues. The CDR3 here is CASSPKNIEQYF. CDR3 coding DNA: TGTGCCAGCTCACCAAAGAACATCGAGCAGTACTTC.

The chain uses TRBV14 and TRBJ2-1; 12 bases are shared with TRBD1. With 5 bases clipped from V and 14 bases from J, the junction kept 19 bases outside the gene matches. Germline values: CDR1 SGHDN, CDR2 FVKESK. The CDR3 runs to 17 residues. This CDR3 reads CASSARPGQGARGGKFF. The CDR3 DNA reads TGTGCCAGCAGCGCAAGACCGGGACAGGGGGCGCGTGGAGGGAAGTTCTTC. The variable domain in full, with the rest retrieved from reference TRBV14 and TRBJ2-1, is EAGVTQFPSHSVIEKGQTVTLRCDPISGHDNLYWYRRVMGKEIKFLLHFVKESKQDESGMPNNRFLAERTGGTYSTLKVQPAELEDSGVYFCASSARPGQGARGGKFFGPGTRLTVL.

The rearrangement links TRBV6-4 to TRBJ2-2, with TRBD2 matching 8 bases. The V and J ends lost 4 bases and 7 bases, in that order; junction bases with no gene match: 8. The CDR3 length is 15 residues. CDR1 and CDR2 (germline): MRHNA, SNTAGT. The DNA of the CDR3 is TGTGCCAGCAGTGCCCGTAGCGGGGAAGACGGGGAGCTGTTTTTT. It yields the protein CASSARSGEDGELFF.

This chain links TRBV6-1 with TRBJ1-5, with D unclear. Deletions cut 2 bases from V and 2 bases from J, with 7 bases between. The CDR3 has 14 amino acids. Germline V lookup: CDR1 MNHNS, CDR2 SASEGT. In DNA, the CDR3 is TGTGCCAGCAGTGAAACGAGGGGCAATCAGCCCCAGCATTTT. Amino acid sequence: CASSETRGNQPQHF.

The chain employs TRBV18 and TRBJ2-7; the match to TRBD1 covers 10 bases. Germline V gene sequence: CDR1 KGHSH, CDR2 LQKENI. Losses at the gene ends were 3 bases for V and 5 bases for J; bases not matched to a gene: 4. The CDR3 is made up of 14 amino acids. The CDR3 reads CASSPGTGANEQYF. The CDR3 nucleotides read TGTGCCAGCTCACCGGGGACAGGGGCGAACGAGCAGTACTTC.

CDR3 sequence (DNA): TGTGCCAGCAGCTTAATAGGAGGCTCGGGGGGTGACGAGCAGTACTTC. Protein product: CASSLIGGSGGDEQYF. J is TRBJ2-7 and V is TRBV7-9, with 7 bases aligning to TRBD2. The CDR3 spans 16 residues. The V and J ends lost 2 bases and 5 bases, in that order; junction bases with no gene match: 12. Per germline, CDR1 SEHNR and CDR2 FQNEAQ (reference sequence).